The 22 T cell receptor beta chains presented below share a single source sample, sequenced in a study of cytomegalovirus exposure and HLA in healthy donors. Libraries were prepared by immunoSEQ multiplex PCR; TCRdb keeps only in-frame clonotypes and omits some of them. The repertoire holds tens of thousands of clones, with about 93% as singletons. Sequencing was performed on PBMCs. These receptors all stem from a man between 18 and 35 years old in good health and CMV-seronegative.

CDR3 protein: CAWRGQGQVGQPQHF. The CDR3 DNA follows: TGTGCCTGGAGAGGTCAGGGACAGGTGGGTCAGCCCCAGCATTTT. The chain employs TRBV30 and TRBJ1-5, with 8 positions matching TRBD1. The CDR3 spans 15 residues. Germline V gene lookup returns CDR1 GTSNPN and CDR2 SVGIG (reference sequence). V was clipped by 3 bases and J by 6 bases; unmatched bases: 10.

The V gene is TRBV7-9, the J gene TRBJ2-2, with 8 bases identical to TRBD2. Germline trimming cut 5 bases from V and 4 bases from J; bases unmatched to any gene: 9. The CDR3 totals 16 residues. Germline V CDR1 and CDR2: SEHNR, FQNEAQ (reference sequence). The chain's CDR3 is CASSPLSAGVTGELFF. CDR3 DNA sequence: TGTGCCAGCAGCCCGCTATCAGCGGGAGTCACCGGGGAGCTGTTTTTT.

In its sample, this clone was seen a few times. The CDR3 sequence: CASSPRKRGSGGANVLTF. The CDR3 DNA follows: TGTGCCAGCAGCCCGCGGAAACGCGGGAGCGGGGGGGCCAACGTCCTGACTTTC. V gene TRBV28 combines with J gene TRBJ2-6; 7 nucleotides agree with TRBD2. The germline V gene encodes CDR1 MDHEN and CDR2 SYDVKM. This CDR3 is built from 18 residues. The V segment lost 6 bases and the J segment 4 bases; nucleotides outside the gene matches: 15.

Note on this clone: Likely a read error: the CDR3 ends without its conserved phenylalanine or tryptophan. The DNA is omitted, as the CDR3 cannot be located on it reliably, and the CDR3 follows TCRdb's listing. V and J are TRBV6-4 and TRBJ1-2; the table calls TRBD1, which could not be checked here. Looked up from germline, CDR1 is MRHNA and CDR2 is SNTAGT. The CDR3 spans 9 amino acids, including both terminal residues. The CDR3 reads CASKRRDFT.

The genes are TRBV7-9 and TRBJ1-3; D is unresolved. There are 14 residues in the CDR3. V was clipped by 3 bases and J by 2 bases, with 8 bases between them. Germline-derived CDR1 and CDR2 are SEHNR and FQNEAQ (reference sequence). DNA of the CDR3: TGTGCCAGCAGCTTTGGTAGTCCTGGAAACACCATATATTTT. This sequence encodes CASSFGSPGNTIYF.

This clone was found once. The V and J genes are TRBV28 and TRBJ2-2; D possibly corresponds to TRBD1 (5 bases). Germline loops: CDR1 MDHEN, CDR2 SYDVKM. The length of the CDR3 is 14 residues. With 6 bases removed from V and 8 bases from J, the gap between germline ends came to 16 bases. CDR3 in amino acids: CASSPLRESGELFF. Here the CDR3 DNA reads TGTGCCAGCAGCCCGCTCAGGGAATCGGGGGAGCTGTTTTTT.

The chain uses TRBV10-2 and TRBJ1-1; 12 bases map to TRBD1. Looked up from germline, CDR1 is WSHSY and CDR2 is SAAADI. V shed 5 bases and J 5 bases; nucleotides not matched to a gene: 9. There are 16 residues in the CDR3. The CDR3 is CASSKAGQGAGTEAFF. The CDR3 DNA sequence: TGCGCCAGCAGTAAGGCGGGACAGGGGGCCGGGACTGAAGCTTTCTTT.

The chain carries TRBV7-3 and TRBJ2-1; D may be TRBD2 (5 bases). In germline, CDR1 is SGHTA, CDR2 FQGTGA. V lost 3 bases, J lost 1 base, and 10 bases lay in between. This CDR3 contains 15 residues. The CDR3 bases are TGTGCCAGCAGCTTCGATCGGGGTTCCTACAATGAGCAGTTCTTC. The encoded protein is CASSFDRGSYNEQFF. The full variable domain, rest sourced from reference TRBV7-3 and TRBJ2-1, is GAGVSQTPSNKVTEKGKYVELRCDPISGHTALYWYRQSLGQGPEFLIYFQGTGAADDSGLPNDRFFAVRPEGSVSTLKIQRTERGDSAVYLCASSFDRGSYNEQFFGPGTRLTVL.

The CDR3 protein is CASSLRIEDEQYF. The CDR3 DNA reads as TGTGCCAGCAGTTTAAGGATCGAGGACGAGCAGTACTTC. This chain connects TRBV27 to TRBJ2-7; D is ambiguous. Germline V lookup: CDR1 MNHEY, CDR2 SMNVEV (reference sequence). Trimming removed 2 bases at V and 5 bases at J, with 10 bases between. This CDR3 comprises 13 residues.

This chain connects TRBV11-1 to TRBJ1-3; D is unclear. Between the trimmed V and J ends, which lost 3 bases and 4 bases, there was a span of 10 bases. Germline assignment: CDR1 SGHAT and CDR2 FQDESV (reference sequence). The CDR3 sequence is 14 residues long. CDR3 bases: TGTGCCAGCAGCTTCGAGATGATCGGAAACACCATATATTTT. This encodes CASSFEMIGNTIYF.

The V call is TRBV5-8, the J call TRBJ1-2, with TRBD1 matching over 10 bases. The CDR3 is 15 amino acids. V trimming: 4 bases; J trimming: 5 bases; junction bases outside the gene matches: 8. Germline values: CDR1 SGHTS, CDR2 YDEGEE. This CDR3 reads CASSETGTGVYGYTF. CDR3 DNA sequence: TGTGCCAGCAGCGAGACCGGGACAGGGGTATATGGCTACACCTTC.

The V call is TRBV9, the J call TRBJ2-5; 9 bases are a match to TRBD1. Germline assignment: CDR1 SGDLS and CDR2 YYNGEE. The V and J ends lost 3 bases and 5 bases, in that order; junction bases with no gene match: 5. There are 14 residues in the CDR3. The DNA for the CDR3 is TGTGCCAGCAGCGAGGGACAGGGTACTGAGACCCAGTACTTC. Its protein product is CASSEGQGTETQYF.

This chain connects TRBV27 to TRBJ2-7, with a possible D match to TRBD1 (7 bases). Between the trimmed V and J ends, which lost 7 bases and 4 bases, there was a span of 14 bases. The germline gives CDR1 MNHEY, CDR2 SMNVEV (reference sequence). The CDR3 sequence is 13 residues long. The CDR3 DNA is TGTGCCAGCACCATCCAGGGGGGATACGAGCAGTACTTC. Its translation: CASTIQGGYEQYF.

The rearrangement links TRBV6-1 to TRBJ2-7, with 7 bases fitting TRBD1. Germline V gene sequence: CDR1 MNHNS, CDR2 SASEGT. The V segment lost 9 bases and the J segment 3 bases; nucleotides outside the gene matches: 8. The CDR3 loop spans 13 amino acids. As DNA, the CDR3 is TGTGCCAGTGACCGGGACAGAGACTACGAGCAGTACTTC. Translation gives CASDRDRDYEQYF.

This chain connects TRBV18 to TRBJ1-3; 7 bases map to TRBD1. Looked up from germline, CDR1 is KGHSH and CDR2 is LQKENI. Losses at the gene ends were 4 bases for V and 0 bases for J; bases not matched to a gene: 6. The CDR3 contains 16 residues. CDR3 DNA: TGTGCCAGCTCACTTAAGCAGGGGGACTCTGGAAACACCATATATTTT. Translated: CASSLKQGDSGNTIYF.

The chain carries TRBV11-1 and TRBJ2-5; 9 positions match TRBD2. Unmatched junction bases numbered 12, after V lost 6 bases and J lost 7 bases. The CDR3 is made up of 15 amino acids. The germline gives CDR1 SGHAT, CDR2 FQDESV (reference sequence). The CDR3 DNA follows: TGTGCCAGCAGGCCCAGCGGGGGGCCCACGGGGACCCAGTACTTC. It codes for CASRPSGGPTGTQYF.

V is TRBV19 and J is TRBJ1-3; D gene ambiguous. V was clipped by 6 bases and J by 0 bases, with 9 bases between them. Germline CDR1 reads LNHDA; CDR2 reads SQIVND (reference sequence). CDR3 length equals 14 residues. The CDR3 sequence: CASSESVSGNTIYF. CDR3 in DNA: TGTGCCAGTAGCGAATCAGTCTCTGGAAACACCATATATTTT.

The DNA of the CDR3 is TGTGCCAGCTGCCCCCGGGACAGCGTCTCCTACGAGCAGTACTTC. It specifies CASCPRDSVSYEQYF. The V call is TRBV6-6, the J call TRBJ2-7; 7 positions agree with TRBD1. CDR3 length: 15 residues. Germline loops: CDR1 MNHNY, CDR2 SVGAGI (reference sequence). V lost 8 bases and J lost 0; bases outside the gene matches: 10.

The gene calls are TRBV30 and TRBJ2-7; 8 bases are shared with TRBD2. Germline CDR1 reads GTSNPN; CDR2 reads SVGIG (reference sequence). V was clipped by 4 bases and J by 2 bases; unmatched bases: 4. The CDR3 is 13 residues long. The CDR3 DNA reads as TGTGCCTGGAACCGGGGGGGCCCCTACGAGCAGTACTTC. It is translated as CAWNRGGPYEQYF.

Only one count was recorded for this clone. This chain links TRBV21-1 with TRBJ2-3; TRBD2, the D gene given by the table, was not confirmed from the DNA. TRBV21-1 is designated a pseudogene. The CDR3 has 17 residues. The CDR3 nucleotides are TGTGCCAGCAGCAAACTCCCGGGTCGAACACACACAGATACGCAGTATTTT. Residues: CASSKLPGRTHTDTQYF.

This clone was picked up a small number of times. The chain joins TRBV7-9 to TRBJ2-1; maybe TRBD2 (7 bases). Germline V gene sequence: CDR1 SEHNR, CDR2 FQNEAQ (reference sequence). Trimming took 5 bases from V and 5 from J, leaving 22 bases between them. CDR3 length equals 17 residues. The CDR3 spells CASSTIRRGTIDNEQFF. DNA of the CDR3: TGTGCCAGCAGCACCATTAGGAGGGGGACTATTGACAATGAGCAGTTCTTC. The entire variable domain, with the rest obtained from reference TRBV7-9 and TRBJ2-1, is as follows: DTGVSQNPRHKITKRGQNVTFRCDPISEHNRLYWYRQTLGQGPEFLTYFQNEAQLEKSRLLSDRFSAERPKGSFSTLEIQRTEQGDSAMYLCASSTIRRGTIDNEQFFGPGTRLTVL.

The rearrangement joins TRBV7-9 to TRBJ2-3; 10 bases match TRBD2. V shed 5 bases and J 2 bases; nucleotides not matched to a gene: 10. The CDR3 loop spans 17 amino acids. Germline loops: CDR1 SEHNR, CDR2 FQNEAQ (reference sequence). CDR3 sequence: CASSTPLAGGSTDTQYF. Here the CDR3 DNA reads TGTGCCAGCAGCACCCCGTTAGCGGGGGGATCCACAGATACGCAGTATTTT.